These 15 T cell receptor beta chains were sequenced from one sample in a study of monozygotic twins with inflammatory bowel disease. For each CDR3 protein, TCRdb gives one entry from its re-call of the 5' RACE reads, without DNA. Its clone listing holds some 170,000 distinct CDR3 sequences. The specimen was blood. These receptors were collected from a human donor with ulcerative colitis or Crohn's disease, or a healthy co-twin of an affected twin (not recorded which).

V gene TRBV20-1 combines with J gene TRBJ1-1; TCRdb's assignment of TRBD1 cannot be checked, as there is no DNA. The CDR3 is 17 amino acids. Germline CDR1 is DFQATT and CDR2 is SNEGSKA (reference sequence). The chain's CDR3 is CSARDRTGVLLNTEAFF.

The gene calls are TRBV28 and TRBJ2-1; TCRdb names TRBD2, which stays unverified in the absence of DNA. The germline CDR1 and CDR2 sequences are MDHEN and SYDVKM. CDR3 length: 15 residues. CDR3 sequence: CASSFPDSAEGEQFF.

This rearrangement joins TRBV10-1 to TRBJ2-3; absent DNA, TCRdb's TRBD1 call cannot be checked. The CDR3 totals 15 residues. Germline lookup yields CDR1 WNHNN and CDR2 SYGVQD (reference sequence). The CDR3 sequence: CASSDGEGRRDTQYF.

V is TRBV12-3 or TRBV12-4 and J is TRBJ2-1. CDR3 length: 15 amino acids. The CDR3 protein is CASKFGVSSYNEQFF.

V usage is TRBV7-9 and J usage is TRBJ2-1; absent DNA, TCRdb's TRBD2 call cannot be checked. Per germline, CDR1 SEHNR and CDR2 FQNEAQ (reference sequence). The CDR3 spans 20 residues. The chain's CDR3 is CASSLVVGGFSSGSYNEQFF.

The genes are TRBV12-3 or TRBV12-4 and TRBJ2-1; TCRdb's D gene call, TRBD2, goes unchecked for lack of DNA. The CDR3 is 15 amino acids. CDR3 residues: CASSLMGTRDNEQFF.

CDR3 sequence: CASSNRVTDITEAFF. J is TRBJ1-1 and V is TRBV14; TCRdb outputs TRBD1, but without DNA this stays unchecked. The CDR3 has 15 amino acids. CDR1 and CDR2 (germline): SGHDN, FVKESK.

This chain connects TRBV14 to TRBJ2-1; TCRdb selects TRBD1, and the lack of DNA leaves this call unchecked. This CDR3 has 15 residues. Germline CDR1 is SGHDN and CDR2 is FVKESK. CDR3: CASSQVRAVGNEQFF.

The V gene is TRBV29-1, the J gene TRBJ2-1. The CDR3 has 12 amino acids. Germline CDR1 reads SQVTM; CDR2 reads ANQGSEA. This CDR3 reads CSVGHRYNEQFF.

This sequence joins TRBV5-6 and TRBJ2-4; no DNA is available, so the TRBD1 call from TCRdb remains unchecked. CDR1 and CDR2 (germline): SGHDT, YYEEEE. This CDR3 has 15 residues. The CDR3 loop reads CASSDEGQGGDIQYF.

The chain uses TRBV12-3 or TRBV12-4 and TRBJ2-1; lacking DNA, the TRBD1 call made by TCRdb goes unchecked. The CDR3 runs 14 residues. The CDR3 protein is CASSLGQSYNEQFF.

The J gene is TRBJ2-5, the V gene TRBV5-6. This CDR3 region has 12 residues. The germline V gene encodes CDR1 SGHDT and CDR2 YYEEEE. The CDR3 sequence: CASSLVAETQYF.

The chain couples TRBV6-2 or TRBV6-3 to TRBJ1-4; as DNA is missing, the TRBD1 call by TCRdb cannot be tested. The CDR3 contains 13 residues. In germline, CDR1 is MNHEY, CDR2 SVGEGT. This chain's CDR3 is CASKRDINEKLFF.

The chain links TRBV20-1 to TRBJ2-2. CDR1 is DFQATT and CDR2 is SNEGSKA in the germline V gene (reference sequence). The length of the CDR3 is 13 residues. CDR3: CSAITVNTGELFF.

The rearrangement uses TRBV28 and TRBJ2-2; TCRdb proposes TRBD2, but this gene call is untestable without DNA. The germline CDR1 and CDR2 sequences are MDHEN and SYDVKM. The CDR3 loop spans 14 amino acids. The CDR3 here is CATYRAGEAGELFF.